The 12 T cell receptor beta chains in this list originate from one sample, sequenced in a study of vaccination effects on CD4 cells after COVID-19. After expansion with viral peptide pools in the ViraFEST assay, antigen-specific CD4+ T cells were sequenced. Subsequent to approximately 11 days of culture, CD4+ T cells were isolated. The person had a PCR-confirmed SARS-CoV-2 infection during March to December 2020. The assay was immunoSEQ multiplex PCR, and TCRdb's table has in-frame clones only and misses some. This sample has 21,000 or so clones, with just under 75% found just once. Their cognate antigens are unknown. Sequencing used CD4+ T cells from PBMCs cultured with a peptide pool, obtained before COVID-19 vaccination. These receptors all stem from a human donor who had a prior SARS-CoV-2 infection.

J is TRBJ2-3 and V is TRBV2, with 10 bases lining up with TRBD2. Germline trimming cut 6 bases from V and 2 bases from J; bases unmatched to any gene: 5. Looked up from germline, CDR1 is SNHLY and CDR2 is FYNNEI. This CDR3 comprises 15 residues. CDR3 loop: CASRAGTSDTDTQYF. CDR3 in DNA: TGTGCCAGCAGGGCCGGGACTAGCGACACAGATACGCAGTATTTT.

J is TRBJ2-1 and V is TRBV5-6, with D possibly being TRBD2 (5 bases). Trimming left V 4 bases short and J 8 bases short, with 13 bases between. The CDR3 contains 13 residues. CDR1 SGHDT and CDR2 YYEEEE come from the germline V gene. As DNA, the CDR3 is TGTGCCAGCAGCCTACTAGTAGTTTATGAGCAGTTCTTC. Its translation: CASSLLVVYEQFF.

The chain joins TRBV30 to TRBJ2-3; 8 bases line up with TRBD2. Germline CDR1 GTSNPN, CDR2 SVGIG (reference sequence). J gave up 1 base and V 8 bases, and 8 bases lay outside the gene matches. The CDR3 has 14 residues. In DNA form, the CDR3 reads TGTGCCAGTGCGCGGGGGGCAGGCACAGATACGCAGTATTTT. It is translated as CASARGAGTDTQYF. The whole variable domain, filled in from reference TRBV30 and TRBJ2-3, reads SQTIHQWPATLVQPVGSPLSLECTVEGTSNPNLYWYRQAAGRGLQLLFYSVGIGQISSEVPQNLSASRPQDRQFILSSKKLLLSDSGFYLCASARGAGTDTQYFGPGTRLTVL.

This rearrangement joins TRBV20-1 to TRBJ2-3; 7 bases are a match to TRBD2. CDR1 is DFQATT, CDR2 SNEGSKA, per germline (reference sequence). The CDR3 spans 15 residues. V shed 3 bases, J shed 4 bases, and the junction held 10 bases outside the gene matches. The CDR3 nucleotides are TGCAGTGCTAGTCACGCGGGAGTAATCCCAGATACGCAGTATTTT. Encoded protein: CSASHAGVIPDTQYF.

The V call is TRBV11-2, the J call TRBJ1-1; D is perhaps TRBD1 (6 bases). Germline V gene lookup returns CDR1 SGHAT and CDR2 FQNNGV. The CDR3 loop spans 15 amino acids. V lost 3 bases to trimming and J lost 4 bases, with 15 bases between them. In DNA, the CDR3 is TGTGCCAGCAGCTTCTTACCTCAGGGGCGCACTGAAGCTTTCTTT. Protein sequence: CASSFLPQGRTEAFF.

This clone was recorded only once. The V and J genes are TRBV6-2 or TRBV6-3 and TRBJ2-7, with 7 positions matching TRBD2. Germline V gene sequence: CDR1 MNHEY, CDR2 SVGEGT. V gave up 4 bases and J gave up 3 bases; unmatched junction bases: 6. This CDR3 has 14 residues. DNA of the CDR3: TGTGCCAGCAGTTTTGCTAGCGGATTCTACGAGCAGTACTTC. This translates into CASSFASGFYEQYF.

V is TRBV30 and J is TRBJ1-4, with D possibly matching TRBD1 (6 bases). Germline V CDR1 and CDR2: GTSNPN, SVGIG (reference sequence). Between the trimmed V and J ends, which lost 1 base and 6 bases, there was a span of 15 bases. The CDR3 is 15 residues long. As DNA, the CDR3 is TGTGCCTGGAGTGGAGGGGGGACACCTTATGAAAAACTGTTTTTT. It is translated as CAWSGGGTPYEKLFF.

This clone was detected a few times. Written as DNA, the CDR3 is TGTGCCAGCAGCCTCGGGACCGCGTACAATGAGCAGTTCTTC. Translating it yields CASSLGTAYNEQFF. The rearrangement links TRBV7-2 to TRBJ2-1; D tentatively reads TRBD1 or TRBD2 (5 bases each). Germline V gene lookup returns CDR1 SGHTA and CDR2 FQGNSA. The CDR3 covers 14 residues. V gave up 5 bases and J gave up 4 bases, with 12 bases separating them.

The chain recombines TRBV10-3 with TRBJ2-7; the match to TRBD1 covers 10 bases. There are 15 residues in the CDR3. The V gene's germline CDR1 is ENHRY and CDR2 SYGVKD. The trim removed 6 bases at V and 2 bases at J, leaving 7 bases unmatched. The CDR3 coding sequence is TGTGCCATCAGCGCCCAGGACAGGGGGACCTACGAGCAGTACTTC. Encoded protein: CAISAQDRGTYEQYF.

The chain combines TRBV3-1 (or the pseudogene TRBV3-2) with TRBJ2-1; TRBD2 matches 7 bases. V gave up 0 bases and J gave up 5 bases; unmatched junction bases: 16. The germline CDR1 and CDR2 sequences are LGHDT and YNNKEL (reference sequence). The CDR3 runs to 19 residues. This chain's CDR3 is CASSQDLLVGRAGDNEQFF. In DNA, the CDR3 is TGTGCCAGCAGCCAAGATCTTTTGGTTGGTCGGGCGGGGGACAATGAGCAGTTCTTC.

CDR3 in amino acids: CASSTAGETQYF. The CDR3 DNA reads as TGTGCCAGCAGCACCGCTGGGGAGACCCAGTACTTC. This chain uses TRBV11-2 with TRBJ2-5; D remains unclear. Trimming shortened V by 5 bases and J by 5 bases, and 9 bases separated the two germline ends. The CDR3 is 12 residues long. Germline-derived CDR1 and CDR2 are SGHAT and FQNNGV.

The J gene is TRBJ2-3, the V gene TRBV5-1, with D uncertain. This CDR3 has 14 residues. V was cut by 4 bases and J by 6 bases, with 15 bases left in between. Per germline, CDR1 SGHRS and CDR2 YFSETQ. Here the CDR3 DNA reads TGCGCCAGCAGCCCCCAAGGTGGGGTCGATACGCAGTATTTT. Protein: CASSPQGGVDTQYF. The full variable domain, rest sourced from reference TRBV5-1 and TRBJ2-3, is KAGVTQTPRYLIKTRGQQVTLSCSPISGHRSVSWYQQTPGQGLQFLFEYFSETQRNKGNFPGRFSGRQFSNSRSEMNVSTLELGDSALYLCASSPQGGVDTQYFGPGTRLTVL.